Each of the 19 T cell receptor beta chains below was sequenced from the same sample in a study of cytomegalovirus exposure and HLA in healthy donors (dated by TCRdb to the late 2010s). Library creation used the immunoSEQ multiplex PCR assay. This is the immuneACCESS table as TCRdb keeps it, with only in-frame sequences that have V and J called. A part of the clones is gone; compared with another copy, unresolved V genes explain less than half, and the rest is unexplained. The sample has a few hundred thousand clones on record, roughly 88% of them singletons. Around 0.91% of the sample is held by the ten biggest clonotypes. Sequences were obtained from PBMCs. Source of these receptors: a man aged 25 to 45 in good health and CMV-seronegative.

A note on this clone: Other DNA sequences in the sample encode the same CDR3. The J gene is TRBJ2-1, the V gene TRBV6-4, with TRBD2 matching 9 bases. CDR1 is MRHNA and CDR2 is SNTAGT in the germline V gene. Trimming removed 0 bases from V and 7 bases from J; junction bases left unmatched: 4. The CDR3 runs 15 residues. The CDR3 sequence: CASSDSRGGNNEQFF. The CDR3 nucleotides are TGTGCCAGCAGTGACTCGCGGGGGGGAAATAATGAGCAGTTCTTC.

The chain links TRBV9 to TRBJ1-3; a weak D match, TRBD1 (6 bases). CDR3 size: 13 residues. V dropped 6 bases and J dropped 4 bases, with 11 bases sitting between them. The V gene's germline CDR1 is SGDLS and CDR2 YYNGEE. The chain's CDR3 is CASNPGQGNTIYF. Here the CDR3 DNA reads TGTGCCAGCAACCCGGGACAAGGAAACACCATATATTTT.

The rearrangement uses TRBV19 and TRBJ1-2; 9 bases are shared with TRBD1. CDR3 size: 17 residues. The junction had 12 bases not matched to a gene; V was cut back by 7 bases and J by 0 bases. Germline V gene data show CDR1 as LNHDA and CDR2 as SQIVND (reference sequence). The CDR3 sequence: CASTPKGQGTSNYGYTF. The CDR3 nucleotides read TGTGCCAGTACGCCTAAAGGACAGGGGACGTCTAACTATGGCTACACCTTC.

The chain employs TRBV9 and TRBJ2-3; TRBD2 aligns across 15 bases. The CDR3 extends over 16 amino acids. Unmatched junction bases numbered 6, after V lost 5 bases and J lost 5 bases. Germline-derived CDR1 and CDR2 are SGDLS and YYNGEE. CDR3: CASRGLAGGPIDTQYF. CDR3 in DNA: TGTGCCAGCAGAGGACTAGCGGGGGGGCCAATAGATACGCAGTATTTT. The complete variable domain, with remaining parts taken from reference TRBV9 and TRBJ2-3, reads DSGVTQTPKHLITATGQRVTLRCSPRSGDLSVYWYQQSLDQGLQFLIQYYNGEERAKGNILERFSAQQFPDLHSELNLSSLELGDSALYFCASRGLAGGPIDTQYFGPGTRLTVL.

This clone appeared a single time. This sequence joins TRBV19 and TRBJ2-6; 9 nucleotides align to TRBD2. Germline CDR1 is LNHDA and CDR2 is SQIVND (reference sequence). The CDR3 has 15 amino acids. V gave up 2 bases and J gave up 11 bases; unmatched junction bases: 7. CDR3 bases: TGTGCCAGTAGTATACTTCCGGCTAGCGGGGACGTCCTGACTTTC. It specifies CASSILPASGDVLTF.

The rearrangement links TRBV6-5 to TRBJ2-3; the D gene is possibly TRBD2 (5 bases). The V gene lost 0 bases and the J gene lost 6 bases, with 10 bases spanning the gap. Germline CDR1 and CDR2: MNHEY and SVGAGI. The CDR3 has 14 residues. The CDR3 reads CASSYSSSSDTQYF. CDR3 DNA sequence: TGTGCCAGCAGTTACTCTTCTAGCAGTGATACGCAGTATTTT.

The chain uses TRBV6-5 and TRBJ1-1; no definite D call. Germline CDR1 MNHEY, CDR2 SVGAGI. The CDR3 sequence is 12 residues long. V lost 5 bases and J lost 2, with 6 bases in between. The DNA for the CDR3 is TGTGCCAGCAGTAGACTCAACACTGAAGCTTTCTTT. It is translated as CASSRLNTEAFF.

This clone was counted a single time. This chain joins TRBV4-1 and TRBJ2-7, with D tentatively TRBD2 (6 bases). CDR3 size: 15 residues. The ends were cut back, 1 base at V and 2 bases at J, with 12 bases in the middle. Germline V gene data show CDR1 as MGHRA and CDR2 as YSYEKL. In DNA form, the CDR3 reads TGCGCCAGCAGCCAAGTGCAGGGAGGAACCTACGAGCAGTACTTC. Translated, it gives CASSQVQGGTYEQYF.

The V call is TRBV6-1, the J call TRBJ1-4; D is perhaps TRBD1 (6 bases). This CDR3 is 14 amino acids long. Germline V gene sequence: CDR1 MNHNS, CDR2 SASEGT. Trimming removed 6 bases from V and 12 bases from J, with 20 bases in between. CDR3 sequence reads: CASRLQGASGELFF. CDR3 nucleotide sequence: TGTGCCAGCAGACTACAGGGCGCGTCTGGGGAACTGTTTTTT.

The chain employs TRBV4-1 and TRBJ2-7; tentatively, D is TRBD2 (5 bases). Germline V gene lookup returns CDR1 MGHRA and CDR2 YSYEKL. This CDR3 is built from 15 residues. Trimming pared 1 base from V and 4 bases from J, leaving 14 bases between. The CDR3, as DNA: TGCGCCAGCAGCCAAGTCTCCGGGGTTTTTTACGAGCAGTACTTC. It yields the protein CASSQVSGVFYEQYF.

The V gene is TRBV6-6, the J gene TRBJ1-5; no clear D. Germline-derived CDR1 and CDR2 are MNHNY and SVGAGI (reference sequence). V shed 6 bases and J shed 4 bases, with 10 bases lying between them. This CDR3 region has 13 residues. CDR3 in DNA: TGTGCCAGCAGATTCTCCCCGAATCAGCCCCAGCATTTT. As protein: CASRFSPNQPQHF.

V and J are TRBV7-9 and TRBJ1-1; the D is unclear. Germline V CDR1 and CDR2: SEHNR, FQNEAQ (reference sequence). Trimming pared 1 base from V and 1 base from J, leaving 7 bases between. CDR3 size: 14 residues. The CDR3 is CASSLGHANTEAFF. In DNA form, the CDR3 reads TGTGCCAGCAGCTTAGGACATGCGAACACTGAAGCTTTCTTT.

J is TRBJ2-7 and V is TRBV5-6, with TRBD2 matching over 7 bases. The trim removed 1 base at V and 2 bases at J, leaving 0 bases unmatched. Germline V lookup: CDR1 SGHDT, CDR2 YYEEEE. The CDR3 runs 13 residues. The CDR3 protein is CASSLSGAYEQYF. The CDR3 DNA follows: TGTGCCAGCAGCTTGAGCGGGGCCTACGAGCAGTACTTC.

The count of this clone is one. The chain has TRBV5-6 and TRBJ1-5, with D tentatively TRBD1 (6 bases). Trimming cost V 5 bases and J 0 bases, with 12 bases left between them. The CDR3 is 15 residues long. Germline-derived CDR1 and CDR2 are SGHDT and YYEEEE. Written as DNA, the CDR3 is TGTGCCAGCAGTTCGACAGGACTTAGCAATCAGCCCCAGCATTTT. Its translation is CASSSTGLSNQPQHF.

The V and J genes are TRBV7-2 and TRBJ1-1; D is possibly TRBD1 (5 bases). Trimming left V 4 bases short and J 2 bases short, with 11 bases between. CDR1 and CDR2 (germline): SGHTA, FQGNSA. This CDR3 has 14 amino acids. The CDR3 loop reads CASSWGRSNTEAFF. In nucleotides, the CDR3 is TGTGCCAGCAGCTGGGGCCGTAGTAACACTGAAGCTTTCTTT.

V gene TRBV5-1 combines with J gene TRBJ2-3, with 7 bases fitting TRBD1. V lost 1 base to trimming and J lost 3 bases; unmatched junction nucleotides: 5. Germline assignment: CDR1 SGHRS and CDR2 YFSETQ. There are 15 residues in the CDR3. CDR3 DNA sequence: TGCGCCAGCAGCTTGTATGCCAGGGGGACAGATACGCAGTATTTT. Encoded protein: CASSLYARGTDTQYF.

J is TRBJ1-1 and V is TRBV6-5, with 7 bases aligning to TRBD1. The CDR3 contains 14 residues. V shed 5 bases and J 1 base; nucleotides not matched to a gene: 4. Germline CDR1 MNHEY, CDR2 SVGAGI. CDR3 region: CASSDRVANTEAFF. CDR3 nucleotides: TGTGCCAGCAGTGACAGGGTCGCGAACACTGAAGCTTTCTTT.

The chain is built from TRBV4-2 and TRBJ2-7; 11 bases map to TRBD2. The V gene end was trimmed by 5 bases and the J gene end by 0 bases; junction bases not matched to a gene: 12. CDR1 LGHNA and CDR2 YNFKEQ come from the germline V gene. The length of the CDR3 is 18 residues. In DNA, the CDR3 is TGTGCCAGCAGCTCTGACCTAGCGGGGGGCGGAAACTCCTACGAGCAGTACTTC. Its protein product is CASSSDLAGGGNSYEQYF.

The chain employs TRBV5-5 and TRBJ2-2; 9 nucleotides align to TRBD2. The V gene's germline CDR1 is SGHKS and CDR2 YYEKEE (reference sequence). With 1 base clipped from V and 4 bases from J, the junction kept 11 bases outside the gene matches. This CDR3 region has 18 residues. The CDR3 sequence is CASSLKASAGGPTGELFF. DNA for the CDR3: TGTGCCAGCAGCTTGAAGGCCTCGGCGGGGGGGCCCACCGGGGAGCTGTTTTTT.